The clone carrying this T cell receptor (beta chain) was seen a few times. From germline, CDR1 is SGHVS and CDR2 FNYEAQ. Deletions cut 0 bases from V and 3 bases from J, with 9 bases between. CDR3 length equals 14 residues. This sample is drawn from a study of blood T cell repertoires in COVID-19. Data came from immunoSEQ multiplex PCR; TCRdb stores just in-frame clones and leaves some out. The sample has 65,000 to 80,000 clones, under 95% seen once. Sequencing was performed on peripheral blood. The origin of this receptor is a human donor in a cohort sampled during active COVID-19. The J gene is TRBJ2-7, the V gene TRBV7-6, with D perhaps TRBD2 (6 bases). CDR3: CASSLAMEGYEQYF. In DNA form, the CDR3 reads TGTGCCAGCAGCTTAGCGATGGAGGGCTACGAGCAGTACTTC.